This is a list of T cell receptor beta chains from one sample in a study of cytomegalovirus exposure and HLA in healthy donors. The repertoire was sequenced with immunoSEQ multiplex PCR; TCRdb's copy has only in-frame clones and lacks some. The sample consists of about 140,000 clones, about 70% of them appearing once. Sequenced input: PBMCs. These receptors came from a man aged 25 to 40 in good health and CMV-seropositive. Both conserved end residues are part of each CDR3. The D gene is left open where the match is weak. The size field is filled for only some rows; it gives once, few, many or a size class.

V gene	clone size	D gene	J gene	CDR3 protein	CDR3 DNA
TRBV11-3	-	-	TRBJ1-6	CASSLVYGQGNSPLHF	TGTGCCAGCAGCTTAGTTTATGGGCAGGGGAACTCACCCCTCCACTTT
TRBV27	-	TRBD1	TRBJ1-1	CASREGPTGKAFF	TGTGCCAGCAGAGAGGGGCCGACAGGGAAAGCTTTCTTT
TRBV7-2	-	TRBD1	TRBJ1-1	CASSPMSGGETEAFF	TGTGCCAGCAGCCCCATGTCAGGGGGCGAGACTGAAGCTTTCTTT
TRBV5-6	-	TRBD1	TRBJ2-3	CASSWWGQSVSDTQYF	TGTGCCAGCAGCTGGTGGGGACAGTCAGTCTCAGATACGCAGTATTTT
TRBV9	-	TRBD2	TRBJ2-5	CASSPSLLAGGMETQYF	TGTGCCAGCAGCCCTTCATTACTAGCGGGAGGGATGGAGACCCAGTACTTC
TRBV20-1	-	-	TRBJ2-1	CSGTGYHEQFF	TGCAGTGGGACTGGTTATCATGAGCAGTTCTTC
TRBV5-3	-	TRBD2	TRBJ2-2	CARTTGGGTGELFF	TGTGCCAGAACAACGGGAGGGGGCACCGGGGAGCTGTTTTTT
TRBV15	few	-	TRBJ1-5	CATSRELQGSGNQPQHF	TGTGCCACCAGCAGAGAACTACAGGGAAGTGGCAATCAGCCCCAGCATTTT
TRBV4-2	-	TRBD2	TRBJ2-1	CASSPEGLAEIYEQFF	TGTGCCAGCAGCCCCGAAGGCCTAGCGGAAATTTATGAGCAGTTCTTC
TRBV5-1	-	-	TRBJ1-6	CASSLVREWDSPLHF	TGCGCCAGCAGCTTGGTCAGGGAATGGGATTCACCCCTCCACTTT
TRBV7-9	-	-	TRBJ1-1	CAVSPRPGIVVEAFF	TGTGCCGTAAGCCCCAGGCCCGGGATCGTGGTTGAAGCTTTCTTT
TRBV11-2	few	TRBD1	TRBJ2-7	CASSLAGTGGYEQYF	TGTGCCAGCAGCTTAGCCGGAACAGGGGGCTACGAGCAGTACTTC
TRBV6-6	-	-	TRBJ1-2	CASSPGVTYGYTF	TGTGCCAGCAGTCCAGGGGTTACCTATGGCTACACCTTC
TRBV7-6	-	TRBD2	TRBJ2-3	CASSLFSSGNTDTQYF	TGTGCCAGCAGCTTATTCTCTAGCGGGAACACAGATACGCAGTATTTT
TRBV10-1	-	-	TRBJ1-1	CASSESGYVAFF	TGCGCCAGCAGTGAGTCGGGCTATGTCGCTTTCTTT
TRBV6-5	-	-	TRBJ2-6	CASSPSGPGANVLTF	TGTGCCAGCAGCCCCTCAGGGCCCGGGGCCAACGTCCTGACTTTC
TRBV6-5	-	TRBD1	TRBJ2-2	CASSQGQLTTGELFF	TGTGCCAGCAGTCAGGGACAGCTGACAACCGGGGAGCTGTTTTTT
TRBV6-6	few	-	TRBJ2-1	CASRLQLDQQFF	TGTGCCAGCAGGCTCCAACTAGATCAGCAGTTCTTC
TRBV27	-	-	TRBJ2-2	CASSLYWGGGELFF	TGTGCCAGCAGTTTGTATTGGGGCGGCGGGGAGCTGTTTTTT
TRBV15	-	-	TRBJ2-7	CATSRTASYEQYF	TGTGCCACCAGCAGAACAGCCTCCTACGAGCAGTACTTC
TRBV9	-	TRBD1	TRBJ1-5	CASSVDGQENQPQHF	TGTGCCAGCAGCGTAGATGGACAGGAGAATCAGCCCCAGCATTTT
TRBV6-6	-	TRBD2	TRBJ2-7	CASSYLAGASYEQYF	TGTGCCAGCAGCTACCTAGCGGGAGCCTCCTACGAGCAGTACTTC